This TCR beta chain stems from a study of blood T cell repertoires in COVID-19. Study-wide context: Acute and convalescent COVID-19 samples came from the United States, Italy and Spain.

The CDR3 covers 14 residues. CDR1 is SEHNR, CDR2 FQNEAQ, per germline (reference sequence). Trimming cost V 3 bases and J 3 bases, with 11 bases left between them. During active infection, Seattle patients enrolled and were then monitored through disease. Sequenced by immunoSEQ multiplex PCR; TCRdb stores in-frame clones only, minus some. The table has about 250,000 clones, 70% to 85% seen once; the top ten hold 0.75% to 0.95%. Sequencing was performed on peripheral blood. This receptor was taken from a human donor with COVID-19, enrolled during active disease. The donor label of this sample is uncertain. The rearrangement joins TRBV7-9 to TRBJ1-1; D perhaps matches TRBD1 (5 bases). In DNA form, the CDR3 reads TGTGCCAGCAGCTTTAACAGGCGTTACACTGAAGCTTTCTTT. Amino acids: CASSFNRRYTEAFF. The whole variable domain, remainder taken from reference TRBV7-9 and TRBJ1-1, is DTGVSQNPRHKITKRGQNVTFRCDPISEHNRLYWYRQTLGQGPEFLTYFQNEAQLEKSRLLSDRFSAERPKGSFSTLEIQRTEQGDSAMYLCASSFNRRYTEAFFGQGTRLTVV.